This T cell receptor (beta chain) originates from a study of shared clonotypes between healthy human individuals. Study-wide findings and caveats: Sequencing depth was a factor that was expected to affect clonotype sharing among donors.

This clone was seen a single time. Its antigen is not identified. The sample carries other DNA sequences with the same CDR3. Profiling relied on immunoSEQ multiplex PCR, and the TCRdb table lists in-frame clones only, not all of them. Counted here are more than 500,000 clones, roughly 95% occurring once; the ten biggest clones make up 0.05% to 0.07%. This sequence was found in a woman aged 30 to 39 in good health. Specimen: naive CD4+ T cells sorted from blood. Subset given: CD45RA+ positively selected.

The CDR3 DNA is TGCGCCAGCAGCTTGGGGGACACCTACGAGCAGTACTTC. Amino acid sequence: CASSLGDTYEQYF. The V and J genes are TRBV5-1 and TRBJ2-7, with D possibly matching TRBD1 (6 bases). Deletions cut 0 bases from V and 2 bases from J, with 6 bases between. This CDR3 has 13 amino acids. The germline V gene encodes CDR1 SGHRS and CDR2 YFSETQ. Filled out from reference TRBV5-1 and TRBJ2-7, the complete variable domain reads KAGVTQTPRYLIKTRGQQVTLSCSPISGHRSVSWYQQTPGQGLQFLFEYFSETQRNKGNFPGRFSGRQFSNSRSEMNVSTLELGDSALYLCASSLGDTYEQYFGPGTRLTVT.